A few counts support the clone carrying this T cell receptor beta chain. The antigen is not known. This entry belongs to a study of cytomegalovirus exposure and HLA in healthy donors. Overall study findings and caveats: Rarity characterized most TCR sequences, yet some public TCRs appeared in many donors.

The PCR made use of 60 Vbeta and 13 Jbeta primers. Libraries were prepared by immunoSEQ multiplex PCR; TCRdb keeps only in-frame clonotypes and omits some of them. Of fewer than 250,000 clones in the sample, approximately 82% are singletons; the top ten hold roughly 0.62%. The length of the CDR3 is 16 residues. CDR1 SGHRS and CDR2 YFSETQ come from the germline V gene. Trimming cost V 0 bases and J 2 bases; bases outside gene matches: 7. The chain uses TRBV5-1 and TRBJ2-7, with 8 bases identical to TRBD1. The specimen sequenced was PBMCs. The sequence was obtained from a man aged 18 to 35 in good health and CMV-seronegative. CDR3 protein: CASSLVVPGGTYEQYF. The CDR3 region has the DNA TGCGCCAGCAGCTTGGTTGTTCCAGGGGGCACCTACGAGCAGTACTTC.